The 20 T cell receptor beta chains listed next were all sequenced from one sample in a study of cytomegalovirus exposure and HLA in healthy donors. The PCR ran on 60 Vbeta and 13 Jbeta primers. Profiling relied on immunoSEQ multiplex PCR, and the TCRdb table lists in-frame clones only, not all of them. Of about 130,000 clones detected, 8.5% to 10% appear once; the ten largest clones hold 5% to 6%. The sequenced sample consisted of PBMCs. These receptors were taken from a man aged 40-50 years in good health and CMV-seronegative.

This clone was observed a few times. The V call is TRBV7-6, the J call TRBJ1-1; D possibly corresponds to TRBD1 (5 bases). The ends were cut back, 5 bases at V and 7 bases at J, with 8 bases in the middle. The CDR3 extends over 11 amino acids. Germline CDR1 SGHVS, CDR2 FNYEAQ. The CDR3 region is CASSGGCEAFF. The DNA for the CDR3 is TGTGCCAGCAGCGGGGGGTGTGAAGCTTTCTTT.

The chain joins TRBV6-1 to TRBJ2-5; 9 nucleotides line up with TRBD1. The CDR3 has 16 amino acids. Germline V gene sequence: CDR1 MNHNS, CDR2 SASEGT. V was clipped by 4 bases and J by 5 bases; unmatched bases: 11. This chain's CDR3 is CASSAAPGQGRETQYF. The DNA for the CDR3 is TGTGCCAGCAGTGCTGCACCGGGACAGGGTAGGGAGACCCAGTACTTC.

This clone was observed a handful of times. V gene TRBV4-1 combines with J gene TRBJ2-1; D gene uncertain. The CDR3 covers 15 residues. In germline, CDR1 is MGHRA, CDR2 YSYEKL. The ends were cut back, 1 base at V and 6 bases at J, with 13 bases in the middle. The CDR3 reads CASSQVSLALNEQFF. CDR3 coding DNA: TGCGCCAGCAGCCAAGTCAGTCTGGCTCTCAATGAGCAGTTCTTC.

This sequence joins TRBV5-4 and TRBJ2-5; 7 nucleotides line up with TRBD1. The CDR3 extends over 13 amino acids. Trimming took 4 bases from V and 1 from J; bases not matched to a gene: 1. The V gene's germline CDR1 is SGHNT and CDR2 YYREEE (reference sequence). CDR3 protein: CASSDRVQETQYF. The CDR3 coding sequence is TGTGCCAGCAGCGACAGGGTCCAAGAGACCCAGTACTTC.

This clone was seen only a few times. The chain couples TRBV29-1 to TRBJ1-1; D is perhaps TRBD1 (5 bases). Per the germline V gene, CDR1 is SQVTM and CDR2 is ANQGSEA. This CDR3 is built from 13 residues. Trimming stripped 1 base from V and 7 bases from J, with 13 bases between. For the CDR3, the DNA is TGCAGCGTTGAAGGGGGGGAGGGAGGTGAAGCTTTCTTT. Translated, it gives CSVEGGEGGEAFF.

The rearrangement uses TRBV5-1 and TRBJ2-2, with 7 positions matching TRBD1. Unmatched junction bases numbered 9, after V lost 4 bases and J lost 6 bases. Germline CDR1 is SGHRS and CDR2 is YFSETQ. CDR3 size: 15 residues. This CDR3 is CASSTGQVASGELFF. DNA for the CDR3: TGCGCCAGCAGCACCGGACAGGTAGCATCCGGGGAGCTGTTTTTT. Supplemented by reference TRBV5-1 and TRBJ2-2, the full variable domain reads KAGVTQTPRYLIKTRGQQVTLSCSPISGHRSVSWYQQTPGQGLQFLFEYFSETQRNKGNFPGRFSGRQFSNSRSEMNVSTLELGDSALYLCASSTGQVASGELFFGEGSRLTVL.

This clone was seen a handful of times. V gene TRBV5-5 combines with J gene TRBJ2-7; D remains unclear. CDR3 length: 12 amino acids. V lost 4 bases and J 3 bases, leaving 8 bases between the germline ends. Germline assignment: CDR1 SGHKS and CDR2 YYEKEE (reference sequence). The chain's CDR3 is CASSPGIYEQYF. CDR3 sequence (DNA): TGTGCCAGCAGCCCTGGCATCTACGAGCAGTACTTC.

There are many counts of this clone. J is TRBJ1-1 and V is TRBV10-2; no clear D gene. Trimming cost V 3 bases and J 1 base, with 12 bases left between them. The CDR3 covers 15 residues. Germline CDR1 is WSHSY and CDR2 is SAAADI. The CDR3 sequence: CASSDGRVGNTEAFF. DNA of the CDR3: TGCGCCAGCAGTGACGGCCGGGTCGGGAACACTGAAGCTTTCTTT.

This clone showed up just a few times. V usage is TRBV11-3 and J usage is TRBJ2-2; no clear D. Germline loops: CDR1 SGHNT, CDR2 YENEEA. The CDR3 is 14 residues long. Trimming stripped 0 bases from V and 4 bases from J, with 6 bases between. CDR3 DNA sequence: TGTGCCAGCAGCTTAGATGCAGTCACCGGGGAGCTGTTTTTT. This translates into CASSLDAVTGELFF.

This clone was seen only a few times. This chain joins TRBV7-6 and TRBJ2-5, with a tentative D call TRBD2 (6 bases). Germline CDR1 reads SGHVS; CDR2 reads FNYEAQ. The ends were cut back, 3 bases at V and 9 bases at J, with 17 bases in the middle. The CDR3 covers 14 residues. This CDR3 reads CASSFGTSQEAQYF. For the CDR3, the DNA is TGTGCCAGCAGCTTCGGGACTTCTCAGGAGGCCCAGTACTTC.

This clone was seen more than once but under ten times. J is TRBJ1-2 and V is TRBV7-2, with 7 bases lining up with TRBD1. Germline V gene lookup returns CDR1 SGHTA and CDR2 FQGNSA. The V segment lost 5 bases and the J segment 1 base; nucleotides outside the gene matches: 7. The CDR3 loop spans 15 amino acids. CDR3 DNA sequence: TGTGCCAGCAGCCCCGCTTGGGACAGTAACTATGGCTACACCTTC. Its translation is CASSPAWDSNYGYTF.

The chain couples TRBV30 to TRBJ1-6; 7 bases match TRBD1. The V segment lost 2 bases and the J segment 7 bases; nucleotides outside the gene matches: 5. CDR3 length: 14 residues. The germline V gene has CDR1 GTSNPN and CDR2 SVGIG (reference sequence). CDR3 amino acids: CAWSIGTANSPLHF. CDR3 nucleotides: TGTGCCTGGAGTATAGGGACAGCGAATTCACCCCTCCACTTT. The whole variable domain, filled in from reference TRBV30 and TRBJ1-6, reads SQTIHQWPATLVQPVGSPLSLECTVEGTSNPNLYWYRQAAGRGLQLLFYSVGIGQISSEVPQNLSASRPQDRQFILSSKKLLLSDSGFYLCAWSIGTANSPLHFGNGTRLTVT.

This clone was counted a few times. The chain links TRBV9 to TRBJ2-5; 8 bases are shared with TRBD2. V shed 1 base and J 0 bases; nucleotides not matched to a gene: 2. This CDR3 is built from 15 residues. Germline V gene sequence: CDR1 SGDLS, CDR2 YYNGEE. CDR3 in amino acids: CASSVSGLDQETQYF. The CDR3 nucleotides read TGTGCCAGCAGCGTATCGGGACTAGACCAAGAGACCCAGTACTTC.

The chain links TRBV27 to TRBJ1-2, with D maybe TRBD1 (6 bases). The CDR3 totals 14 residues. V was shortened by 5 bases and J by 4 bases, with 14 bases between the two germline ends. Germline values: CDR1 MNHEY, CDR2 SMNVEV (reference sequence). The chain's CDR3 is CASSPGGQSYGYTF. CDR3 coding DNA: TGTGCCAGCAGTCCGGGGGGGCAGAGCTATGGCTACACCTTC.

The V and J genes are TRBV6-5 and TRBJ2-5; 7 bases line up with TRBD1. Germline assignment: CDR1 MNHEY and CDR2 SVGAGI. With 1 base clipped from V and 2 bases from J, the junction kept 4 bases outside the gene matches. The CDR3 is 15 residues long. Written as DNA, the CDR3 is TGTGCCAGCAGTTACTACTCGGGACAGCAAGAGACCCAGTACTTC. This gives the protein CASSYYSGQQETQYF.

This clone was recorded a few times. The rearrangement uses TRBV19 and TRBJ2-5, with 10 bases identical to TRBD1. In germline, CDR1 is LNHDA, CDR2 SQIVND (reference sequence). The V gene end was trimmed by 4 bases and the J gene end by 5 bases; junction bases not matched to a gene: 13. CDR3 length: 17 amino acids. CDR3 DNA sequence: TGTGCCAGTAGTAAAGGACAGGGGGAAGCCTTCGAGGAGACCCAGTACTTC. Translating it yields CASSKGQGEAFEETQYF.

This clone showed up just a few times. V usage is TRBV13 and J usage is TRBJ2-3; maybe TRBD2 (5 bases). CDR3 size: 15 residues. Germline lookup yields CDR1 PRHDT and CDR2 FYEKMQ (reference sequence). Trimming left V 4 bases short and J 4 bases short, with 15 bases between. The CDR3 sequence: CASSYGAGIADTQYF. CDR3 coding DNA: TGTGCCAGCAGCTACGGCGCGGGCATCGCAGATACGCAGTATTTT.

The chain links TRBV7-9 to TRBJ1-4; D is perhaps TRBD1 (5 bases). Trimming took off 0 bases at V and 4 bases at J, with 15 bases between the two ends. The CDR3 is 17 residues long. Germline V gene data show CDR1 as SEHNR and CDR2 as FQNEAQ (reference sequence). The CDR3: CASSLASLDTSNEKLFF. In DNA, the CDR3 is TGTGCCAGCAGCTTAGCATCTTTGGACACCAGTAATGAAAAACTGTTTTTT.

V is TRBV4-1 and J is TRBJ1-6, with D tentatively TRBD1 (6 bases). With 0 bases removed from V and 7 bases from J, the gap between germline ends came to 10 bases. This CDR3 is 15 amino acids long. Germline lookup yields CDR1 MGHRA and CDR2 YSYEKL. CDR3 in DNA: TGCGCCAGCAGCCAAGATACAGGGCGGAATTCACCCCTCCACTTT. Translation: CASSQDTGRNSPLHF.

This clone was seen only a few times. The V call is TRBV7-2, the J call TRBJ1-2, with D perhaps TRBD1 (5 bases). CDR1 and CDR2 from the germline V gene are SGHTA and FQGNSA. Trimming cost V 1 base and J 6 bases, with 15 bases left between them. The CDR3 runs to 15 residues. The CDR3 coding sequence is TGTGCCAGCAGCTTAGGCTCCAGACAGATGGATGGCTACACCTTC. This codes for CASSLGSRQMDGYTF. The full variable domain, its missing parts supplied by reference TRBV7-2 and TRBJ1-2, is GAGVSQSPSNKVTEKGKDVELRCDPISGHTALYWYRQSLGQGLEFLIYFQGNSAPDKSGLPSDRFSAERTGGSVSTLTIQRTQQEDSAVYLCASSLGSRQMDGYTFGSGTRLTVV.